These 4 T cell receptor beta chains share one sample of origin, sequenced in a study of cytomegalovirus exposure and HLA in healthy donors. This table comes from immunoSEQ multiplex PCR, and its TCRdb copy is limited to in-frame clones, with some not included. The sample lists about 57,000 clones, 85% to 95% occurring once. Sequences were obtained from PBMCs. All receptors derive from a woman under 30 in good health and CMV-seronegative.

The gene calls are TRBV4-3 and TRBJ2-2, with TRBD2 identical over 7 bases. There are 16 residues in the CDR3. CDR1 is LGHNA, CDR2 YSLEER, per germline. Trimming removed 0 bases from V and 5 bases from J; junction bases left unmatched: 6. The DNA for the CDR3 is TGCGCCAGCAGCCAAGATCAGGCGGGAGAGACCGGGGAGCTGTTTTTT. The encoded protein is CASSQDQAGETGELFF.

The V gene is TRBV7-2, the J gene TRBJ1-1; D is unclear. Trimming took 7 bases from V and 4 from J, leaving 16 bases between them. CDR3 size: 14 residues. Germline values: CDR1 SGHTA, CDR2 FQGNSA. The CDR3 protein is CASTLTQEGTEAFF. The CDR3 bases are TGTGCCAGCACCTTGACCCAAGAGGGCACTGAAGCTTTCTTT.

This clone was counted once. This rearrangement joins TRBV5-1 to TRBJ1-3; weak D call: TRBD1 (6 bases). V was pared by 4 bases and J by 0 bases, with 14 bases between. Germline V gene sequence: CDR1 SGHRS, CDR2 YFSETQ. There are 16 residues in the CDR3. This CDR3 is CASSKPGQSSGNTIYF. In DNA form, the CDR3 reads TGCGCCAGCAGCAAGCCCGGACAGTCCTCTGGAAACACCATATATTTT. Full variable domain (remainder filled in from reference TRBV5-1 and TRBJ1-3): KAGVTQTPRYLIKTRGQQVTLSCSPISGHRSVSWYQQTPGQGLQFLFEYFSETQRNKGNFPGRFSGRQFSNSRSEMNVSTLELGDSALYLCASSKPGQSSGNTIYFGEGSWLTVV.

In DNA, the CDR3 is TGTGCTAGTGGTGCTAGGAATCAAGAGACCCAGTACTTC. Protein product: CASGARNQETQYF. The V and J genes are TRBV12-5 and TRBJ2-5; D gene ambiguous. Germline V lookup: CDR1 LGHNT, CDR2 FRNRAP. The germline V and J ends were trimmed by 5 bases and 2 bases, with 9 bases remaining between them. CDR3 length: 13 amino acids. Complete variable domain (other parts from reference TRBV12-5 and TRBJ2-5): DARVTQTPRHKVTEMGQEVTMRCQPILGHNTVFWYRQTMMQGLELLAYFRNRAPLDDSGMPKDRFSAEMPDATLATLKIQPSEPRDSAVYFCASGARNQETQYFGPGTRLLVL.